This TCR beta chain comes out of a study of a mutant IDH1 vaccine in newly diagnosed glioma. Across the study: At weeks 1, 3, 5, 7, 11, 15, 19 and 23, patients received a vaccination, eight in all.

Clones were read by immunoSEQ multiplex PCR, and TCRdb kept only the in-frame ones, dropping some. The sample holds 60,000 or so clones, around 89% seen once. The time point here: week 5, during vaccination. Vaccination used 300 ug of mutant IDH1 20-mer peptide per dose, with topical imiquimod. A note on this clone: The antigen is unknown.

Between the trimmed V and J ends, which lost 4 bases and 6 bases, there was a span of 19 bases. Germline values: CDR1 SGHKS, CDR2 YYEKEE (reference sequence). There are 15 residues in the CDR3. Sequenced here: PBMCs, sampled from a glioma patient whose treatment included an IDH1 peptide vaccine. The chain employs TRBV5-5 and TRBJ1-2; the D is unclear. The sequence came from a woman between 40 and 50 years old with glioma. The CDR3 DNA is TGTGCCAGCAGCCCCCTTACCCGACCCCCAGATGGCTACACCTTC. This encodes CASSPLTRPPDGYTF.